The 2 T cell receptor beta chains below all came from one sample that was sequenced in a study of identifying expanded T cells in peripheral blood (dated by TCRdb to about 2019). Library construction relied on the immunoSEQ multiplex PCR assay. As stored in TCRdb, this immuneACCESS dataset retains in-frame rearrangements with V and J assigned. A fraction of the clones does not appear; measured against another copy, unresolved V genes explain less than half of the discrepancy, and the remainder lacks a known reason. This sample lists 100,000 to 150,000 clones; approximately 80% were detected once. 2.5% to 3.5% of the sample lies in the top ten. Sequencing input: blood. These TCRs come from a person aged 18 to 70 in good health.

The chain links TRBV5-1 to TRBJ2-1; tentative D call: TRBD2 (5 bases). CDR3 length: 14 residues. Germline V gives CDR1 SGHRS, CDR2 YFSETQ. Trimming stripped 5 bases from V and 0 bases from J, with 9 bases between. The CDR3 sequence is CASREELSYNEQFF. CDR3 nucleotides: TGCGCCAGCAGGGAGGAACTCTCCTACAATGAGCAGTTCTTC.

The chain is built from TRBV6-1 and TRBJ1-2; tentatively, D is TRBD1 (5 bases). The CDR3 runs 14 residues. Germline V CDR1 and CDR2: MNHNS, SASEGT. The V and J ends lost 4 bases and 0 bases respectively, with 9 bases between them. The chain's CDR3 is CASSGGGTNYGYTF. CDR3 sequence (DNA): TGTGCCAGCAGTGGGGGGGGTACTAACTATGGCTACACCTTC.